Listed below are T cell receptor beta chains from one sample, sequenced in a study of control samples from healthy donors and cancer patients. TCRdb's copy holds only in-frame clones and misses some; the assay was immunoSEQ multiplex PCR. In the table there are 150,000 to 200,000 clones, 90% of which are singletons. Sequencing input: blood. Every receptor here comes from a woman aged 50 to 60 in good health. The CDR3 runs from the conserved cysteine through the conserved F or W. Fields, in order: clone size, V gene, J gene, CDR3 protein. The size entry is marked missing in some rows and otherwise reads once, few, many or a size class.

-	TRBV9	TRBJ1-5	CASSGGIALDQPQHF
-	TRBV5-1	TRBJ1-2	CASSLGQTGGYGYTF
-	TRBV2	TRBJ2-1	CASLPGVLAGRGEQFF
-	TRBV11-2	TRBJ1-1	CASSLDRGNLNTEAFF
-	TRBV4-2	TRBJ1-1	CASSLQGMNTEAFF
-	TRBV14	TRBJ1-1	CASSDDIWTGRGFF
-	TRBV9	TRBJ1-1	CASSVEGSSTMNTEAFF
-	TRBV5-5	TRBJ2-5	CASSFGGEETQYF
-	TRBV7-3	TRBJ2-1	CASSLRRGDSYNEQFF
-	TRBV5-4	TRBJ2-5	CASSLAGRAGETQYF
once	TRBV5-4	TRBJ2-1	CASSQRQGMDEQFF
once	TRBV9	TRBJ2-2	CASSVDRTSGRPTGELFF
-	TRBV3-1/TRBV3-2	TRBJ2-7	CASSHNSGGAYEQYF
-	TRBV6-5	TRBJ2-5	CASSNSGGAGETQYF
-	TRBV28	TRBJ1-1	CASSEGFGTEAFF
-	TRBV19	TRBJ1-1	CASSIGRNTEAFF
-	TRBV7-8	TRBJ2-5	CASSLDSGATQYF
-	TRBV11-3	TRBJ2-6	CASSPGTGVGGTGANVLTF
-	TRBV28	TRBJ1-5	CASGFGTNGNQPQHF
-	TRBV5-4	TRBJ1-2	CASSRGQVANYGYTF
-	TRBV2	TRBJ1-1	CASSVVPGQGGTEAFF
few	TRBV7-8	TRBJ1-2	CASSAGPFGYTF
-	TRBV30	TRBJ1-4	CAWTESLWEKLFF
-	TRBV7-2	TRBJ2-2	CASRPSGANTGELFF
-	TRBV27	TRBJ1-6	CASPQRMEHDPPGF
-	TRBV15	TRBJ1-5	CATSLSKGPQHF
-	TRBV30	TRBJ2-6	CAGKYSSGANVLTF
once	TRBV4-1	TRBJ1-4	CASSQGDRWDEKLFF
-	TRBV19	TRBJ2-1	CASSIDGTSYYNEQFF
-	TRBV6-5	TRBJ1-6	CASGQGGRSPLHF
-	TRBV14	TRBJ1-1	CASSPPGGRGAFF
-	TRBV7-3	TRBJ2-3	CASSSTSGAPDTQYF
-	TRBV6-5	TRBJ2-7	CASSKLAGVYEQYF
-	TRBV9	TRBJ2-3	CASSLGGLGTDTQYF
-	TRBV28	TRBJ1-2	CASSLVGRGGDRSTF
-	TRBV20-1	TRBJ1-1	CSASPPQLRYTEAFF